These T cell receptor beta chains were read from a single sample in a study of cytomegalovirus exposure and HLA in healthy donors. This table comes from immunoSEQ multiplex PCR, and its TCRdb copy is limited to in-frame clones, with some not included. The top ten clones hold 0.79% of a sample with about 110,000 clones, about two thirds of them seen once. The sequencing input was PBMCs. These receptors all stem from a boy aged 5-17 years in good health and CMV-seronegative. Each CDR3 is given with its conserved first and last residue. A D gene is named only where the DNA matches it firmly. Clone sizes are given selectively: once, few, many, or a class where the clone is expanded.

cdr3_nt cdr3_aa j_call d_call v_call clone_size
TGTGCCAGCAGTCCGTCTGGGGCCAACGTCCTGACTTTC CASSPSGANVLTF TRBJ2-6 . TRBV28 .
TGTGCCAGCAGCTTAGAGAAAAGCAGGGGTGGGCCCCAGCATTTT CASSLEKSRGGPQHF TRBJ1-5 . TRBV7-9 .
TGTGCCAGCCGAACCAGGGGGTTGATCTCCTACGAGCAGTACTTC CASRTRGLISYEQYF TRBJ2-7 TRBD1 TRBV5-8 .
TGTGCCTGGGCAGACAGCAGCAATCAGCCCCAGCATTTT CAWADSSNQPQHF TRBJ1-5 . TRBV30 .
TGTGCCAGTAGTATAGTAGAGGCAGGGGGCCCTCGAGGCCAGCCCCAGCATTTT CASSIVEAGGPRGQPQHF TRBJ1-5 TRBD1 TRBV19 .
TGCGCCAGCAGTGAAACGGATTCACCCCTCCACTTT CASSETDSPLHF TRBJ1-6 . TRBV23-1 few
TGCGCCAGCAGCCACTTCACCTCAAGGGGTAATAATTCACCCCTCCACTTT CASSHFTSRGNNSPLHF TRBJ1-6 . TRBV4-1 .
TGTGCCAGCAGTTCCCCTGGGACTAGCGGGGCCTCCTACGAGCAGTACTTC CASSSPGTSGASYEQYF TRBJ2-7 TRBD2 TRBV27 .
TGTGCCAGCAGTTACCGGTTAGACGGAGGTGGCTACACCTTC CASSYRLDGGGYTF TRBJ1-2 . TRBV6-5 .
TGTGCCAGCAGTGAAGGGACAGGGGTCGAGCAGTACTTC CASSEGTGVEQYF TRBJ2-7 TRBD1 TRBV6-1 .
TGCGCCAGCCGGACTGGAGGCAATGAGCAGTTCTTC CASRTGGNEQFF TRBJ2-1 . TRBV10-1 .
TGTGCCAGCAGCCGCGGGGGGGCAACGGAGACCCAGTACTTC CASSRGGATETQYF TRBJ2-5 TRBD2 TRBV11-2 few
TGTGCCAGCAGCTTCCTGGGCGGGGGGGCCGGCGAGACCCAGTACTTC CASSFLGGGAGETQYF TRBJ2-5 TRBD2 TRBV7-7 .
TGTGCCAGCAGCTTCAGGGGGCGCAGATATCAGCCCCAGCATTTT CASSFRGRRYQPQHF TRBJ1-5 TRBD1 TRBV28 .
TGTGCCAGCAGCGCGACTAGTTTCACCGGGGAGCTGTTTTTT CASSATSFTGELFF TRBJ2-2 . TRBV9 .
TGTGCCAGCAGCTTAATGGGACAGGGGACGTATGGCTACACCTTC CASSLMGQGTYGYTF TRBJ1-2 TRBD1 TRBV7-8 once
TGTGCCACCAGCAGAGATAGGACAGGGGCCTCCTACGAGCAGTACTTC CATSRDRTGASYEQYF TRBJ2-7 TRBD1 TRBV15 once
TGTGCCAGCAAACATACTAGCGGTCGGACAGGGGGATTTAGACACTATGGCTACACCTTC CASKHTSGRTGGFRHYGYTF TRBJ1-2 TRBD1 TRBV27 .
TGTGCCAGCAGTGACTCCGGGACTCAAGAGCAGTTCTTC CASSDSGTQEQFF TRBJ2-1 . TRBV6-4 .
TGTGCCATCAGTGAGTCCCCCGACAGGGAGACCCAGTACTTC CAISESPDRETQYF TRBJ2-5 . TRBV10-3 .
TGTGCCAGCAGCAAGACTAGCGGGGACTCCTACGAGCAGTACTTC CASSKTSGDSYEQYF TRBJ2-7 TRBD2 TRBV5-4 .
TGCGCCAGCAGCCCACAGGGGCCCCCGGATGGCTACACCTTC CASSPQGPPDGYTF TRBJ1-2 TRBD1 TRBV5-1 .
TGCGCCAGCAGCTGGGACAGGGAAGAGACCCAGTACTTC CASSWDREETQYF TRBJ2-5 TRBD1 TRBV5-1 once
TGCGCCAGCAGCGAAGGACAGGGAGCTGGAAACACCATATATTTT CASSEGQGAGNTIYF TRBJ1-3 TRBD1 TRBV5-1 once
TGTGCCAGCAGGTCGGAGGGGCGCACCACAGATACGCAGTATTTT CASRSEGRTTDTQYF TRBJ2-3 . TRBV6-5 once
TGTGCCAGCAGTTGGACAGGGGGTGACTATGGCTACACCTTC CASSWTGGDYGYTF TRBJ1-2 TRBD1 TRBV6-5 few
TGTGCCTGCACCAAAGGGGGCAATCAGCCCCAGCATTTT CACTKGGNQPQHF TRBJ1-5 . TRBV30 .
TGTGCCAGTGGACAGGGAGAGACCCAGTACTTC CASGQGETQYF TRBJ2-5 TRBD1 TRBV7-2 .
TGCGCCAGCAGCCCCGAGCGGGGGACAGGCACAGATACGCAGTATTTT CASSPERGTGTDTQYF TRBJ2-3 . TRBV5-1 .
TGTGCCAGCAGTTACTTTGCAGGAAACACTGAAGCTTTCTTT CASSYFAGNTEAFF TRBJ1-1 . TRBV6-5 .
TGTGCCAGCAGCGTGCGGGAAAGCTCCTACAATGAGCAGTTCTTC CASSVRESSYNEQFF TRBJ2-1 . TRBV27 .
TGTGCCAGTCGGGACAGGGACTCTGGGGCCAACGTCCTGACTTTC CASRDRDSGANVLTF TRBJ2-6 TRBD1 TRBV19 .
TGTGCCAGCAGCTTATCCGGAGATGAGCAGTTCTTC CASSLSGDEQFF TRBJ2-1 . TRBV7-3 .
TGTGCCAGCAGCGGGACAAACTACGAGCAGTACTTC CASSGTNYEQYF TRBJ2-7 . TRBV2 .
TGTGCCAGCAGTGGGACAGTCGGTGGCTACACCTTC CASSGTVGGYTF TRBJ1-2 TRBD1 TRBV6-5 once
TGTGCCAGCAGCTCGACAGGGAAAAACTATGGCTACACCTTC CASSSTGKNYGYTF TRBJ1-2 TRBD1 TRBV7-9 .
TGCGCCAGCAGTGACAGGGGCAGGGAAGCTTTCTTT CASSDRGREAFF TRBJ1-1 . TRBV10-2 .
TGTGCCAGCAGTTTCTTGCAGGGCGAGCAGTACTTC CASSFLQGEQYF TRBJ2-7 . TRBV28 once
TGTGCCAGTAGATGGACTGCTAACTATGGCTACACCTTC CASRWTANYGYTF TRBJ1-2 . TRBV19 .
TGTGCCAGCAGCGTATATGTCGGGGAGCTGTTTTTT CASSVYVGELFF TRBJ2-2 . TRBV9 .
TGTGCCAGCAGCTCCCGACAGGACGGCAATCAGCCCCAGCATTTT CASSSRQDGNQPQHF TRBJ1-5 . TRBV5-4 .
TGTGCCAGCAGCTTGGGGGGCGAAAAACTGTTTTTT CASSLGGEKLFF TRBJ1-4 . TRBV5-6 once
TGTGCCAGCAGCTCCGGAGATACGCAGTATTTT CASSSGDTQYF TRBJ2-3 . TRBV9 .
TGTGCCAGCAGGTTCTATGAGCAGTACTTC CASRFYEQYF TRBJ2-7 . TRBV25-1 .
TGTGCCAGCAAATCGGGGCTAGCGAGTTACAATGAGCAGTTCTTC CASKSGLASYNEQFF TRBJ2-1 . TRBV2 .
TGTGCCAGCAGCCGCCGGGGGGCTAGCTCCTACGAGCAGTACTTC CASSRRGASSYEQYF TRBJ2-7 . TRBV28 once
TGCGCCAGCAGCTTGGCCGGTAACTCTGGAAACACCATATATTTT CASSLAGNSGNTIYF TRBJ1-3 . TRBV5-1 few
TGTGCCAGCAGCTTACGAAACGGGGACAGCTTATATGGCTACACCTTC CASSLRNGDSLYGYTF TRBJ1-2 TRBD1 TRBV7-9 .
TGTGCCAGCAGCTTAAACAGGGTCCCCGGGGAGCTGTTTTTT CASSLNRVPGELFF TRBJ2-2 . TRBV7-6 .
TGCGCCAGCATGTCGGGACAGGGAGGGGAAAAACTGTTTTTT CASMSGQGGEKLFF TRBJ1-4 TRBD1 TRBV5-1 few